The 2 T cell receptor beta chains presented below share a single source sample, sequenced in a study of blood T cell repertoires in COVID-19. Some clones are missing from TCRdb's copy, which holds only in-frame ones; the method was immunoSEQ multiplex PCR. The profile shows a few hundred thousand clones, approximately 86% of them singletons. The sample taken for sequencing was PBMCs or T cells enriched from blood (not recorded which). Receptors were obtained from an older woman who had recovered from COVID-19.

CDR3 bases: TGTGCTAGTGGTTTGGTACCCGACTTCCCTGGGGAGACCCAGTACTTC. It codes for CASGLVPDFPGETQYF. J is TRBJ2-5 and V is TRBV12-5; D remains unclear. The CDR3 is 16 amino acids. Trimming removed 0 bases from V and 5 bases from J, with 16 bases in between. CDR1 is LGHNT and CDR2 is FRNRAP in the germline V gene. The whole variable domain, remainder taken from reference TRBV12-5 and TRBJ2-5, is DARVTQTPRHKVTEMGQEVTMRCQPILGHNTVFWYRQTMMQGLELLAYFRNRAPLDDSGMPKDRFSAEMPDATLATLKIQPSEPRDSAVYFCASGLVPDFPGETQYFGPGTRLLVL.

This clone has only one observation. The J gene is TRBJ1-5, the V gene TRBV4-1, with 9 positions matching TRBD1. J was trimmed by 5 bases and V by 4 bases; bases with no gene match: 12. CDR1 is MGHRA, CDR2 YSYEKL, per germline. The CDR3 is 17 residues long. CDR3 DNA sequence: TGCGCCAGCAGCCGCTTCCCCTCCGGGACAGGGTATCAGCCCCAGCATTTT. Translation: CASSRFPSGTGYQPQHF.